This entry describes one T cell receptor (beta chain). This table comes from immunoSEQ multiplex PCR, and its TCRdb copy is limited to in-frame clones, with some not included. The sample shows fewer than 100,000 clones, roughly four fifths of them seen only once. The CDR3 spans 13 residues. Germline CDR1 reads SGHAT; CDR2 reads FQNNGV. V lost 3 bases to trimming and J lost 4 bases, with 8 bases between them. This sample was included in a study of control samples from healthy donors and cancer patients. The source material was blood. The receptor was isolated from a woman aged 55-69 years in good health. V and J are TRBV11-2 and TRBJ2-3; unclear D gene. The CDR3 loop is CASSFSPPDTQYF. The DNA of the CDR3 is TGTGCCAGCAGCTTTTCCCCCCCAGATACGCAGTATTTT.